Listed below are T cell receptor beta chains from one sample, sequenced in a study of T cells in Graves' hyperthyroidism and ophthalmopathy. TCRdb redid the calling of the multiplex PCR reads with MiXCR, one entry per CDR3 protein. This sample has around 700,000 distinct CDR3 sequences, with under 45% found just once. Sequenced sample: blood. Receptors originate from a woman in her thirties or forties with Graves' hyperthyroidism. CDR3s leave out the opening cysteine and the closing phenylalanine or tryptophan. Fields, in order: D gene, V gene, CDR3 length, CDR3 protein. The D gene is left open where the match is weak.

TRBD1	TRBV10-3	12	APRGTGGSYEQY
TRBD1	TRBV4-3	11	ASSQTNRGEQY
-	TRBV6-5	11	ATRVQGYTEAF
-	TRBV2	11	ASSRTRSNEQY
-	TRBV19	13	ASQAGTAAGYGYT
-	TRBV24-1	12	ATSPRQNNEKLF
-	TRBV5-8	11	ASRAVPNSPLH
-	TRBV4-2	11	ASSQLIGEKLF
-	TRBV24-1	13	ATSDPSGTGETQY
-	TRBV6-5	13	ASSPMFLRSYEQY
-	TRBV12-3/TRBV12-4	14	ASNYPDGTGNTEAF
-	TRBV25-1	14	ASSGLILTSTDTQY
-	TRBV7-9	13	ASSLGGGLNSPLH
-	TRBV19	14	ASSIWAGPVNEKLF
TRBD1	TRBV9	11	ASSETGDRGYT
-	TRBV6-6	11	ASRGRTTFEAF
TRBD2	TRBV20-1	14	SARDIREGTAYEQY
-	TRBV7-3	13	ASSYSVGGNQPQH
TRBD1	TRBV12-3/TRBV12-4	12	ASSYQQGVGGYT
-	TRBV29-1	10	SLPGQQHGYT
-	TRBV20-1	11	SAPSQGPHVCT
-	TRBV7-8	9	ASSSDTFQH
-	TRBV2	10	ASKTLLGREA
-	TRBV12-3/TRBV12-4	12	ASSPGPRTYGYT
-	TRBV4-1	13	ASSQDRGEMYGYT
TRBD1	TRBV15	10	VHGQGQETQY
-	TRBV12-3/TRBV12-4	10	ASSPNGREAF
TRBD1	TRBV10-3	10	AIREGQGEAF
-	TRBV20-1	14	SARKTRGRLNQPQH
-	TRBV27	11	ASRTQSSYEQY
TRBD2	TRBV5-6	16	ASSLAVTSGGTSYEQY
-	TRBV6-1	12	ASLPGRTGQPQH
TRBD1	TRBV4-1	15	ASSQDMWTGWNSPLH
-	TRBV15	11	ATSRDTDEKLF
-	TRBV7-2	12	ASSWSNEALEQY
TRBD1	TRBV25-1	13	ASSSSSGTGLGYT
TRBD1	TRBV4-2	11	ASSQQGADTQY
TRBD1	TRBV9	13	ASGPAQGANQPRH
TRBD1	TRBV7-2	14	ASSFYMGQQAYGYT
-	TRBV7-2	13	ASSLVAGTWETQY
TRBD2	TRBV9	19	ASSVATGLAGSTANTGELF
-	TRBV24-1	11	ATSNRVGGGYT
-	TRBV7-2	12	ASSSQIGPTEAF
TRBD1	TRBV10-3	12	AISEGTGGYEQY
-	TRBV2	11	ASSGSASPEQF
-	TRBV6-6	11	ASSPPGETEAF